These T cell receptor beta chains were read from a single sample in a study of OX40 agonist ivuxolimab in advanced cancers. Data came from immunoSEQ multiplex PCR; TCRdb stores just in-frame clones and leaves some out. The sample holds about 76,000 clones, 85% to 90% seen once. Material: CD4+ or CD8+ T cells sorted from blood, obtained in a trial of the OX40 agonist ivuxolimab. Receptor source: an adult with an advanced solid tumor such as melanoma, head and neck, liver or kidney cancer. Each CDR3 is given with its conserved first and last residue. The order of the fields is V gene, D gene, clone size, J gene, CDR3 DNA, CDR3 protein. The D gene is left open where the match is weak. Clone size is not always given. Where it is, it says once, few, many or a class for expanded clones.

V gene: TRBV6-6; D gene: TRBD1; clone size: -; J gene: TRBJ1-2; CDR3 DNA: TGTGCCAGCAGTCGGACAGGGGACTATGGCTACACCTTC; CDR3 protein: CASSRTGDYGYTF
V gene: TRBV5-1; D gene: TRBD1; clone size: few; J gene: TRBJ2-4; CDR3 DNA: TGCGCCAGCAGCTTGGACAGGGGGGTCAAAAACATTCAGTACTTC; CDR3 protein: CASSLDRGVKNIQYF
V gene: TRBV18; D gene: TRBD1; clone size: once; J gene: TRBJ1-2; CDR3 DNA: TGTGCCAGCTCGGGTGGACAGGGGACTGGCTACACCTTC; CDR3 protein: CASSGGQGTGYTF
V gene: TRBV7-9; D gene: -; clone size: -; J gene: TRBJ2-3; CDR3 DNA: TGTGCCAGCAACCTGGGGTTTAGCACAGATACGCAGTATTTT; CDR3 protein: CASNLGFSTDTQYF
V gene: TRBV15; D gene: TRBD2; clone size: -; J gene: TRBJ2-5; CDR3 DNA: TGTGCCACCAGCAGTCGGACGGGGGGGCCGTACCAAGAGACCCAGTACTTC; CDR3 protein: CATSSRTGGPYQETQYF
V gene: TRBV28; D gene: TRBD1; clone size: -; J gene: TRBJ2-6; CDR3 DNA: TGTGCCAGCAGTCGCCATGGACAGGGTACTGGGGCCAACGTCCTGACTTTC; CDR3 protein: CASSRHGQGTGANVLTF
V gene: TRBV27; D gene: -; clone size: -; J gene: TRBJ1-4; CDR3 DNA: TGTGCCAGCAGGGGGGGAGCAACTAATGAAAAACTGTTTTTT; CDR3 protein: CASRGGATNEKLFF
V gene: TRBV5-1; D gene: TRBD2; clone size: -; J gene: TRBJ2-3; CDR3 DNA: TGCGCCAGCAGCTTGGCCCTAGCGGGGGTCGCAGATACGCAGTATTTT; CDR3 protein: CASSLALAGVADTQYF
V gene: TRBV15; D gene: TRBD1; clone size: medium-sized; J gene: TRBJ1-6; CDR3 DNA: TGTGCCACCAACAACAGGGGTTCGAGTTCACCCCTCCACTTT; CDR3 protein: CATNNRGSSSPLHF
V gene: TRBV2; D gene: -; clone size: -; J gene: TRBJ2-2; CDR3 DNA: TGTGCCAGCAGTGCGGGGGTAGGAGCGAACACCGGGGAGCTGTTTTTT; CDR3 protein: CASSAGVGANTGELFF
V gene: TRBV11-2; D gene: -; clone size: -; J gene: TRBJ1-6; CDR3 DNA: TGTGCCAGCAGCTTAGACGGACGGTTTAATTCACCCCTCCACTTT; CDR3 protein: CASSLDGRFNSPLHF
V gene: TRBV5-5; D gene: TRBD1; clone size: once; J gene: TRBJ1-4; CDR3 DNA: TGTGCCAGCAGCTGGACAGGGTCGACAACTAATGAAAAACTGTTTTTT; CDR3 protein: CASSWTGSTTNEKLFF
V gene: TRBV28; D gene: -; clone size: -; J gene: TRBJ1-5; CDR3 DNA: TGTGCCAGCAGTTTAGGGTCAGGGAAGCAGCCCCAGCATTTT; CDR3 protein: CASSLGSGKQPQHF
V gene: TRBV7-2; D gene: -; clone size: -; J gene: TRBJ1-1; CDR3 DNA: TGTGCCAGCAGCGCGGACGGCTCGAACACTGAAGCTTTCTTT; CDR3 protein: CASSADGSNTEAFF
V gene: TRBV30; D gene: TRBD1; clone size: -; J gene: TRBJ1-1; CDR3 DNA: TGTGCCTGGAGCCCGGACAGGGTGGAAGCTTTCTTT; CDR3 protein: CAWSPDRVEAFF
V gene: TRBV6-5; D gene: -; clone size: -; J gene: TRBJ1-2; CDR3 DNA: TGTGCCAGCGGATCGGAAGTCTACTATGGCTACACCTTC; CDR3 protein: CASGSEVYYGYTF
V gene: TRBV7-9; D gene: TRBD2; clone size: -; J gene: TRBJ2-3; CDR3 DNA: TGTGCCAGCAGGCGACTAGCGGGGGTAGCAGATACGCAGTATTTT; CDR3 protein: CASRRLAGVADTQYF
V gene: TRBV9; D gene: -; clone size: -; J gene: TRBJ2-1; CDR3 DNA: TGTGCCAGCAGCGTAGTGTCGGTCTCCTACAATGAGCAGTTCTTC; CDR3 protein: CASSVVSVSYNEQFF
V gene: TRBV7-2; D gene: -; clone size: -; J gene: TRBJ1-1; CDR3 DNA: TGTGCCAGCAGCCAATATTTGACCCAAGAAGCTTTCTTT; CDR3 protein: CASSQYLTQEAFF
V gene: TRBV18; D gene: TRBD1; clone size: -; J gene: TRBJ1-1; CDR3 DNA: TGTGCCAGCTCACCGACAGGGGGGAACACTGAAGCTTTCTTT; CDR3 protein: CASSPTGGNTEAFF
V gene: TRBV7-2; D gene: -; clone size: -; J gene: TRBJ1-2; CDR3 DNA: TGTGCCAGCAGCTTAGACGGGGCCCAGCCCTATGGCTACACCTTC; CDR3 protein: CASSLDGAQPYGYTF
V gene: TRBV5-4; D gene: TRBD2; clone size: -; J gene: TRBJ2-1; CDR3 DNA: TGTGCCAGCAGCTCGGGGGGGAGGGAGCAGTTCTTC; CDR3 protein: CASSSGGREQFF